This T cell receptor (beta chain) stems from a study of T-cell memory formation after mild COVID-19. Study-level background: Largely, the TCR clusters proved donor specific.

Germline V gene data show CDR1 as SEHNR and CDR2 as FQNEAQ (reference sequence). J gave up 0 bases and V 3 bases, and 6 bases lay outside the gene matches. The CDR3 runs 16 residues. Study results and limitations: CD4+ clones that contracted lay mainly in CM and EM; CD8+ ones lay in EMRA.

TCR alpha and TCR beta cDNA libraries carrying sample barcodes and UMIs came from 5'RACE with constant-segment primers. MiXCR, applied by TCRdb to the 5' RACE reads, yields one record per CDR3 protein. The table has roughly 150,000 distinct CDR3 sequences, roughly 24% seen once. In its sample, this clonotype was seen a few times. Antigen: not known. The chain joins TRBV7-9 to TRBJ2-3, with 7 nucleotides matching TRBD2. Sequencing was performed on PBMCs or a T cell subset sorted from them (not recorded which). The receptor's source is an adult woman who had mild COVID-19 (a few samples of this study predate the infection). Cell type and time point are not known. As DNA, the CDR3 is TGTGCCAGCAGCTTGGGCCTAGCGGTGAGCACAGATACGCAGTATTTT. Its protein is CASSLGLAVSTDTQYF.